These T cell receptor beta chains were read from a single sample in a study of T cells and Merkel cell carcinoma outcomes. Sequencing was performed with immunoSEQ multiplex PCR; in TCRdb, only in-frame clones are kept and a portion is missing. This sample has 15,000 to 17,000 clones; 87% occur once, and the top ten carry approximately 8%. Material: tumor tissue from Merkel cell carcinoma. The receptors here all came from a human donor with Merkel cell carcinoma. Each CDR3 is given with its conserved first and last residue. Each record gives: CDR3 protein, CDR3 DNA, J gene, V gene, CDR3 length, clone size, D gene. A D gene is named only where the DNA matches it firmly. Clone size is given for some rows only: seen once, a few or many times, or a class if the clone is expanded.

CASREGSGSGGYNEQFF	TGTGCCAGCAGGGAGGGGTCGGGTAGCGGGGGCTACAATGAGCAGTTCTTC	TRBJ2-1	TRBV2	17	.	TRBD2
CATSRETGEAFF	TGTGCCACCAGCAGAGAGACAGGGGAAGCTTTCTTT	TRBJ1-1	TRBV15	12	few	TRBD1
CASSPPLPRDIHFF	TGTGCCAGCAGCCCCCCTCTACCACGGGACATCCATTTCTTC	TRBJ2-1	TRBV7-9	14	.	.
CARRARDREEAFF	TGTGCCAGAAGGGCCCGGGACAGGGAAGAAGCTTTCTTT	TRBJ1-1	TRBV2	13	.	TRBD1
CASVAGLAYEQYF	TGTGCCAGCGTCGCGGGACTAGCGTACGAGCAGTACTTC	TRBJ2-7	TRBV2	13	.	TRBD2
CASSPRLGQFGEAFF	TGTGCCAGCTCACCACGACTCGGCCAATTCGGTGAAGCTTTCTTT	TRBJ1-1	TRBV18	15	.	.
CASSLRQGYTF	TGTGCCAGCAGTCTCAGGCAAGGCTACACCTTC	TRBJ1-2	TRBV7-9	11	.	.
CAWSVGGGGGYTF	TGTGCCTGGAGTGTAGGCGGAGGCGGGGGCTACACCTTC	TRBJ1-2	TRBV30	13	.	.
CASSPSTGRAEAFF	TGTGCCAGCAGTCCATCTACAGGACGTGCGGAAGCTTTCTTT	TRBJ1-1	TRBV6-5	14	.	.
CSARDQYF	TGCAGTGCTAGAGATCAGTACTTC	TRBJ2-5	TRBV20-1	8	few	.
CASSLGGLNTEAFF	TGCGCCAGCAGCTTGGGTGGCCTGAACACTGAAGCTTTCTTT	TRBJ1-1	TRBV5-1	14	.	.
CACQDRPNTGELFF	TGTGCCTGCCAGGACAGGCCGAACACCGGGGAGCTGTTTTTT	TRBJ2-2	TRBV30	14	.	TRBD1
CASSHQVAGEADTQYF	TGCGCCAGCAGCCATCAGGTCGCAGGGGAGGCAGATACGCAGTATTTT	TRBJ2-3	TRBV5-1	16	.	.
CASSQGTAPTYGYTF	TGCGCCAGCAGCCAAGGGACCGCGCCGACCTATGGCTACACCTTC	TRBJ1-2	TRBV5-4	15	.	.
CASSLTRDEQFF	TGTGCCAGCAGCTTAACTAGAGATGAGCAGTTCTTC	TRBJ2-1	TRBV7-2	12	.	.
CASSFGRGLPLTEQFF	TGTGCCAGCAGCTTTGGGCGGGGGCTTCCCTTGACTGAGCAGTTCTTC	TRBJ2-1	TRBV11-3	16	.	.
CASSVPGTANTEAFF	TGTGCCAGCAGCGTCCCCGGGACAGCAAACACTGAAGCTTTCTTT	TRBJ1-1	TRBV5-4	15	.	TRBD1